The 10 T cell receptor beta chains below were found in one sample sequenced in a study of shared clonotypes between healthy human individuals. The assay was immunoSEQ multiplex PCR, and TCRdb's table has in-frame clones only and misses some. In the table there are 800,000 or so clones, approximately 97% of which are singletons. In the naive CD8 group, cells lacked CD45RO and were positively selected for CCR7, so terminally differentiated effector memory CD45RA+ cells were left out. The sequenced sample was naive CD8+ T cells sorted from blood. Receptors were obtained from a man aged 25 to 45 in good health.

The chain employs TRBV9 and TRBJ2-7, with D uncertain. The CDR3 length is 14 residues. Germline V gene sequence: CDR1 SGDLS, CDR2 YYNGEE. V was cut by 4 bases and J by 5 bases, with 16 bases left in between. CDR3 sequence reads: CASSFATGSDEQYF. The CDR3 DNA reads TGTGCCAGCAGCTTCGCGACCGGTTCCGACGAGCAGTACTTC. Full variable domain (remainder filled in from reference TRBV9 and TRBJ2-7): DSGVTQTPKHLITATGQRVTLRCSPRSGDLSVYWYQQSLDQGLQFLIQYYNGEERAKGNILERFSAQQFPDLHSELNLSSLELGDSALYFCASSFATGSDEQYFGPGTRLTVT.

V gene TRBV7-9 combines with J gene TRBJ2-2; 11 positions agree with TRBD2. The CDR3 sequence is 16 residues long. Trimming cost V 4 bases and J 2 bases; bases outside gene matches: 3. Germline loops: CDR1 SEHNR, CDR2 FQNEAQ (reference sequence). The CDR3 reads CASSSLAGGNTGELFF. CDR3 DNA sequence: TGTGCCAGCAGCTCCCTAGCGGGAGGAAACACCGGGGAGCTGTTTTTT.

This clone has just one count. The genes are TRBV10-3 and TRBJ1-1; D is possibly TRBD1 (5 bases). Trimming stripped 3 bases from V and 0 bases from J, with 17 bases between. This CDR3 has 17 amino acids. Germline lookup yields CDR1 ENHRY and CDR2 SYGVKD. Written as DNA, the CDR3 is TGTGCCATCAGTGATCCTGGGGCCTCTGGGATGAACACTGAAGCTTTCTTT. This sequence encodes CAISDPGASGMNTEAFF.

The chain recombines TRBV7-2 with TRBJ2-7; a possible D gene is TRBD1 (6 bases). The germline CDR1 and CDR2 sequences are SGHTA and FQGNSA. V lost 5 bases to trimming and J lost 4 bases, with 12 bases between them. The CDR3 length is 13 residues. The CDR3 is CASSLGQQYEQYF. CDR3 DNA: TGTGCCAGCAGCCTTGGACAGCAGTACGAGCAGTACTTC.

This chain uses TRBV4-1 with TRBJ2-6; no reliable D call. V gave up 0 bases and J gave up 0 bases, with 12 bases separating them. Germline V gives CDR1 MGHRA, CDR2 YSYEKL. The CDR3 spans 18 residues. This chain's CDR3 is CASSQDSTSSSGANVLTF. The CDR3 DNA follows: TGCGCCAGCAGCCAAGACAGTACGTCAAGCTCTGGGGCCAACGTCCTGACTTTC.

The chain employs TRBV4-1 and TRBJ2-1; TRBD2 might be the D (5 bases). The V and J ends lost 6 bases and 0 bases respectively, with 12 bases between them. The length of the CDR3 is 15 residues. CDR1 is MGHRA, CDR2 YSYEKL, per germline. The CDR3 spells CASRFSGSSYNEQFF. CDR3 DNA sequence: TGCGCCAGCAGATTCAGCGGCAGCTCCTACAATGAGCAGTTCTTC.

This clone showed up just once. The V call is TRBV4-2, the J call TRBJ2-7; D perhaps matches TRBD2 (6 bases). V dropped 0 bases and J dropped 2 bases, with 14 bases sitting between them. The CDR3 runs to 16 residues. Germline assignment: CDR1 LGHNA and CDR2 YNFKEQ. The CDR3 reads CASSQDRAGKAYEQYF. The DNA of the CDR3 is TGTGCCAGCAGCCAAGATAGGGCGGGGAAGGCCTACGAGCAGTACTTC.

The rearrangement uses TRBV10-1 and TRBJ1-2; tentative D call: TRBD1 (5 bases). The CDR3 length is 14 residues. Trimming cost V 8 bases and J 1 base, with 14 bases left between them. Germline lookup yields CDR1 WNHNN and CDR2 SYGVQD (reference sequence). The CDR3: CASSDSRDNYGYTF. CDR3 coding DNA: TGCGCCAGCTCTGACAGTAGAGATAACTATGGCTACACCTTC.

V is TRBV29-1 and J is TRBJ2-1, with 15 bases lining up with TRBD2. Trimming at V came to 1 base and at J to 3 bases, leaving 13 bases not matched to a gene. The CDR3 is 20 residues long. CDR1 SQVTM and CDR2 ANQGSEA come from the germline V gene. The CDR3 loop is CSVEGMMGTSGRRSYNEQFF. CDR3 DNA sequence: TGCAGCGTTGAAGGAATGATGGGGACTAGCGGGAGGCGAAGCTACAATGAGCAGTTCTTC.

This chain joins TRBV11-3 and TRBJ2-2; perhaps TRBD2 as D (6 bases). CDR1 is SGHNT and CDR2 is YENEEA in the germline V gene. Trimming removed 4 bases from V and 1 base from J, with 10 bases in between. CDR3 length: 15 residues. CDR3 DNA: TGTGCCAGCAGCTCCCGGGGAGGGAACACCGGGGAGCTGTTTTTT. It codes for CASSSRGGNTGELFF.